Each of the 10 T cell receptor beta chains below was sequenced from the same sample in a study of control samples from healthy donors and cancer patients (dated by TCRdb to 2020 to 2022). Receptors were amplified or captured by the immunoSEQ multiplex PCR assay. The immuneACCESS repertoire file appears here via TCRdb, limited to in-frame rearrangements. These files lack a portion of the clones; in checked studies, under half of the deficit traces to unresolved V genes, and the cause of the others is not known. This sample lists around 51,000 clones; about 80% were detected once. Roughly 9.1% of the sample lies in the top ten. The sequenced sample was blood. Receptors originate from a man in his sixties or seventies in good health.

The CDR3 nucleotides are TGTGCCAGCAGCTTAGTAGGGTTTCTAGCTGAAGCTTTCTTT. Translated, it gives CASSLVGFLAEAFF. The V gene is TRBV7-2, the J gene TRBJ1-1; D is uncertain. The V end lost 1 base, the J end lost 6 bases, and 12 bases lay between the germline ends. The germline CDR1 and CDR2 sequences are SGHTA and FQGNSA. This CDR3 comprises 14 residues.

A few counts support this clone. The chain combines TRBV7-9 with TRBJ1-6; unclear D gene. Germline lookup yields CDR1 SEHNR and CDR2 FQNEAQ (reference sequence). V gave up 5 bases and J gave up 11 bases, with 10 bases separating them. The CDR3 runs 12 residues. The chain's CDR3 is CASSIPLTPLHF. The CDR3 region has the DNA TGTGCCAGCAGCATCCCATTGACACCCCTCCACTTT.

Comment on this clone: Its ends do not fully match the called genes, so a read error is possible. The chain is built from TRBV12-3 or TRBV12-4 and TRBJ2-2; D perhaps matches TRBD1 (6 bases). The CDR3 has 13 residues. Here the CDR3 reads CASSFGDTGELFF. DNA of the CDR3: TGTGCCAGCAGTTTTGGGGACACGGGGGAGCTGTTTTTT.

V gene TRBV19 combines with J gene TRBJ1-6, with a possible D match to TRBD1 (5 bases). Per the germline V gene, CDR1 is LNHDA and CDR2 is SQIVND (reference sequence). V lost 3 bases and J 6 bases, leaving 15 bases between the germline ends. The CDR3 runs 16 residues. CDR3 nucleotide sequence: TGTGCCAGTAGTATCCGTGAGGGGCGCGGTAATTCACCCCTCCACTTT. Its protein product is CASSIREGRGNSPLHF.

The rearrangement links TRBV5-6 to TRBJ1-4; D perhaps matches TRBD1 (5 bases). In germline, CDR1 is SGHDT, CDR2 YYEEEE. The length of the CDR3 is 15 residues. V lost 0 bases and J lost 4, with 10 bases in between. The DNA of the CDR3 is TGTGCCAGCAGCTTGGGACAGAGTAGTAATGAAAAACTGTTTTTT. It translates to CASSLGQSSNEKLFF.

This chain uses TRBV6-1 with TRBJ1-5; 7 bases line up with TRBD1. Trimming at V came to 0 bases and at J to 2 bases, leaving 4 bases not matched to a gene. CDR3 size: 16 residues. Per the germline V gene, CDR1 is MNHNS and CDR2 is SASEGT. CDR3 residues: CASSEATTGRNQPQHF. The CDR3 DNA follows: TGTGCCAGCAGTGAAGCTACGACAGGGCGCAATCAGCCCCAGCATTTT.

In nucleotides, the CDR3 is TGTGCCAGCAGCGTAGTTGGGGATTTAGATACGCAGTATTTT. Translated: CASSVVGDLDTQYF. The chain is built from TRBV9 and TRBJ2-3; D gene unclear. The CDR3 loop spans 14 amino acids. From germline, CDR1 is SGDLS and CDR2 YYNGEE. V lost 0 bases and J lost 5, with 10 bases in between.

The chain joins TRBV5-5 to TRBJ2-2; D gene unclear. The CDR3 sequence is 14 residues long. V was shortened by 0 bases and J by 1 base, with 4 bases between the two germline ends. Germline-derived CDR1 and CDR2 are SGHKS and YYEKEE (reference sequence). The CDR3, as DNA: TGTGCCAGCAGCTTGGCTCAGAACACCGGGGAGCTGTTTTTT. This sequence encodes CASSLAQNTGELFF.

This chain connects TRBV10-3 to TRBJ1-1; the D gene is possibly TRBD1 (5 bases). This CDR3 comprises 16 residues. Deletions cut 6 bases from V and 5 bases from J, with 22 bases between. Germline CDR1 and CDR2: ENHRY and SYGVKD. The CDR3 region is CAISDNKRGKGTEAFF. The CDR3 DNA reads TGTGCCATCAGCGATAACAAACGGGGGAAAGGGACTGAAGCTTTCTTT.

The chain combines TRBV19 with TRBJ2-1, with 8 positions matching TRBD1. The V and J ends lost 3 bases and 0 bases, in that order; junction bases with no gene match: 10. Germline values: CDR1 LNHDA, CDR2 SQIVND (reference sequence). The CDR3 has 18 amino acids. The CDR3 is CASSMGRGRLDSYNEQFF. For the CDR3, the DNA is TGTGCCAGTAGTATGGGCAGGGGGCGGCTCGACTCCTACAATGAGCAGTTCTTC.